This is a list of T cell receptor beta chains from one sample in a study of early T cells in non-severe SARS-CoV-2 infection. TCRdb ran MiXCR on the 5' RACE reads and lists one entry per CDR3 protein. The table shows around 61,000 distinct CDR3 sequences, with about 15% occurring only once. The sequencing here drew on whole blood, taken at baseline. The source of these receptors is an adult who was a healthcare worker with PCR-confirmed SARS-CoV-2 infection or an uninfected control (not recorded which). CDR3s include the opening cysteine and the closing phenylalanine or tryptophan. Only some rows state a clone size, as once, few, many or a class for expanded clones.

cdr3_length clone_size j_call v_call cdr3_aa
15 few TRBJ2-1 TRBV19 CASSPVGGSVDEQFF
17 few TRBJ2-1 TRBV7-8 CASSFRQDRSSYNEQFF
13 few TRBJ1-4 TRBV6-2/TRBV6-3 CASSRRAVEKLFF
13 . TRBJ1-1 TRBV30 CAWKVTGDTEAFF
13 few TRBJ2-5 TRBV20-1 CSAPWAGRETQYF
15 . TRBJ1-1 TRBV11-3 CASTVGQGLNTEAFF
13 many TRBJ1-6 TRBV10-3 CATRRGYNSPLHF
13 . TRBJ2-3 TRBV10-3 CATEGGPTDTQYF
14 few TRBJ1-1 TRBV5-1 CASRRVGGNTEAFF
15 . TRBJ2-3 TRBV6-5 CASSQGQPRTDTQYF
15 few TRBJ2-3 TRBV2 CASSETPGVTDTQYF
15 few TRBJ2-5 TRBV11-2 CASSLWVGAQETQYF
13 few TRBJ1-2 TRBV19 CASSPGVRSGYTF
11 . TRBJ1-2 TRBV12-3/TRBV12-4 CASSRQDGYTF
15 . TRBJ2-7 TRBV4-1 CASSQVEGGAFEQYF
15 many TRBJ2-7 TRBV2 CASLDVVDRPYEQYF